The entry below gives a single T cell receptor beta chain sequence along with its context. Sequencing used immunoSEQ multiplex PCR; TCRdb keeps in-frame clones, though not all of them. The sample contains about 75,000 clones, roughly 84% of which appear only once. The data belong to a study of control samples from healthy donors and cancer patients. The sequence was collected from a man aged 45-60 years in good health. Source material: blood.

The CDR3 nucleotides are TGTGCCAGCAGTTTTTCAAACGCGAACACCGGGGAGCTGTTTTTT. It translates to CASSFSNANTGELFF. This chain links TRBV6-5 with TRBJ2-2; D unclear. The CDR3 extends over 15 amino acids. V shed 4 bases and J shed 0 bases, with 9 bases lying between them. Germline lookup yields CDR1 MNHEY and CDR2 SVGAGI.